One and the same sample provided the 18 T cell receptor beta chains below, sequenced in a study of blood T cell repertoires in COVID-19 (dated by TCRdb to 2020 to 2022). The library was prepared using the immunoSEQ multiplex PCR assay. TCRdb obtained this table from immuneACCESS and retained in-frame rearrangements with V and J assigned. These tables miss some clones; where compared with another copy, unresolved V genes account for less than half of the shortfall, and the remainder is unexplained. Across this sample there are tens of thousands of clones, with approximately 87% seen only once. The ten most abundant clones make up 9% to 13% of the sample. The specimen sequenced was peripheral blood. These receptors all stem from a man in his 70s with acute or convalescent COVID-19.

The V and J genes are TRBV7-3 and TRBJ2-3; 7 nucleotides line up with TRBD1. The V gene's germline CDR1 is SGHTA and CDR2 FQGTGA. J lost 6 bases, V lost 2 bases, and 2 bases had no gene match. This CDR3 is built from 13 residues. DNA of the CDR3: TGTGCCAGCAGCTTACAGGGGGAGGATACGCAGTATTTT. Protein: CASSLQGEDTQYF.

The chain has TRBV7-2 and TRBJ1-3; D remains ambiguous. The CDR3 has 13 amino acids. The V gene lost 1 base and the J gene lost 4 bases, with 5 bases spanning the gap. From germline, CDR1 is SGHTA and CDR2 FQGNSA. CDR3 amino acids: CASSLGSGNTIYF. Written as DNA, the CDR3 is TGTGCCAGCAGCTTAGGAAGCGGAAACACCATATATTTT.

The chain has TRBV6-6 and TRBJ2-7; unclear D gene. The CDR3 contains 13 residues. The ends were cut back, 6 bases at V and 1 base at J, with 10 bases in the middle. Germline V gene sequence: CDR1 MNHNY, CDR2 SVGAGI (reference sequence). The CDR3: CASRSLDSYEQYF. Here the CDR3 DNA reads TGTGCCAGCAGGTCTCTAGATTCCTACGAGCAGTACTTC.

The chain links TRBV5-5 to TRBJ2-5; D call uncertain. Looked up from germline, CDR1 is SGHKS and CDR2 is YYEKEE (reference sequence). This CDR3 spans 12 amino acids. The ends were cut back, 5 bases at V and 5 bases at J, with 10 bases in the middle. Here the CDR3 DNA reads TGTGCCAGCAGTCAGGAATTGGAGACCCAGTACTTC. It translates to CASSQELETQYF.

The chain combines TRBV5-1 with TRBJ2-1; 7 bases map to TRBD2. Unmatched junction bases numbered 12, after V lost 6 bases and J lost 3 bases. Germline V gene sequence: CDR1 SGHRS, CDR2 YFSETQ. The CDR3 contains 16 residues. CDR3 nucleotide sequence: TGCGCCAGCACCCCGGGGACGAGCGGGGTCTACAATGAGCAGTTCTTC. Encoded protein: CASTPGTSGVYNEQFF.

The gene calls are TRBV11-2 and TRBJ2-3; D gene ambiguous. This CDR3 region has 14 residues. Per germline, CDR1 SGHAT and CDR2 FQNNGV. V shed 1 base and J shed 0 bases, with 5 bases lying between them. CDR3 residues: CASSLATSTDTQYF. In DNA form, the CDR3 reads TGTGCCAGCAGCTTAGCCACTAGCACAGATACGCAGTATTTT.

The CDR3 nucleotides are TGCGCCAGCAGACCGGGACAGGGGTACAATGAGCAGTTCTTC. Amino acid sequence: CASRPGQGYNEQFF. The chain couples TRBV5-1 to TRBJ2-1; TRBD1 aligns across 10 bases. Germline values: CDR1 SGHRS, CDR2 YFSETQ. The length of the CDR3 is 14 residues. Trimming took 5 bases from V and 4 from J; bases not matched to a gene: 3. Based on the CDR3 plus reference TRBV5-1 and TRBJ2-1, the full variable domain is KAGVTQTPRYLIKTRGQQVTLSCSPISGHRSVSWYQQTPGQGLQFLFEYFSETQRNKGNFPGRFSGRQFSNSRSEMNVSTLELGDSALYLCASRPGQGYNEQFFGPGTRLTVL.

J is TRBJ2-5 and V is TRBV7-3; 8 bases fit TRBD1. The CDR3 sequence is 17 residues long. V shed 2 bases and J 1 base; nucleotides not matched to a gene: 9. From germline, CDR1 is SGHTA and CDR2 FQGTGA. The CDR3: CASSLYPGGVGQETQYF. The CDR3 region has the DNA TGTGCCAGCAGCTTATACCCAGGGGGCGTCGGCCAAGAGACCCAGTACTTC.

This rearrangement joins TRBV5-5 to TRBJ2-1; the D is unclear. The germline V gene encodes CDR1 SGHKS and CDR2 YYEKEE (reference sequence). This CDR3 has 15 amino acids. V dropped 4 bases and J dropped 0 bases, with 11 bases sitting between them. The CDR3 loop reads CASSLLPSSYNEQFF. CDR3 nucleotide sequence: TGTGCCAGCAGCCTACTCCCTAGCTCCTACAATGAGCAGTTCTTC.

To note about this clone: An end of the junction does not agree with germline; a read error may underlie this. The chain couples TRBV6-1 to TRBJ1-4, with unresolved D. Germline V gene data show CDR1 as MNHNS and CDR2 as SASEGT. This CDR3 comprises 15 residues. This CDR3 reads CASSEARGIAEKLFF. CDR3 coding DNA: TGTGCCAGCAGCGAAGCGCGAGGCATTGCTGAAAAACTGTTTTTT.

The chain uses TRBV4-2 and TRBJ2-7; TRBD1 might be the D (6 bases). This CDR3 has 16 amino acids. Trimming removed 1 base at V and 2 bases at J, with 15 bases between. The germline gives CDR1 LGHNA, CDR2 YNFKEQ. As DNA, the CDR3 is TGTGCCAGCAGCCAAGCAGCATATGGGGGCACCTACGAGCAGTACTTC. Translated, it gives CASSQAAYGGTYEQYF.

The rearrangement uses TRBV20-1 and TRBJ2-7; D call uncertain. The end of the DNA aligns better with TRBJ2-1, so the J call may be wrong. Germline values: CDR1 DFQATT, CDR2 SNEGSKA (reference sequence). The CDR3 extends over 15 amino acids. The CDR3 here is CSASDSRSVDNEQFF. In nucleotides, the CDR3 is TGCAGTGCTAGTGATAGTCGCTCTGTGGACAATGAGCAGTTCTTC.

The chain employs TRBV9 and TRBJ2-3, with 8 bases identical to TRBD2. Germline assignment: CDR1 SGDLS and CDR2 YYNGEE. The CDR3 runs 16 residues. Losses at the gene ends were 3 bases for V and 2 bases for J; bases not matched to a gene: 8. The DNA for the CDR3 is TGTGCCAGCAGCGGCGGGGGGCGCGGGTCCACAGATACGCAGTATTTT. Its protein is CASSGGGRGSTDTQYF. Drawing the rest from reference TRBV9 and TRBJ2-3, the complete variable domain is DSGVTQTPKHLITATGQRVTLRCSPRSGDLSVYWYQQSLDQGLQFLIQYYNGEERAKGNILERFSAQQFPDLHSELNLSSLELGDSALYFCASSGGGRGSTDTQYFGPGTRLTVL.

The chain recombines TRBV4-2 with TRBJ2-2; TRBD2 is a possible D gene (6 bases). CDR1 is LGHNA and CDR2 is YNFKEQ in the germline V gene. This CDR3 is 13 amino acids long. Deletions cut 5 bases from V and 6 bases from J, with 10 bases between. The CDR3 region has the DNA TGTGCCAGCAGCAAAACTAGCCCCGGGGAGCTGTTTTTT. Amino acid sequence: CASSKTSPGELFF.

The rearrangement joins TRBV6-2 or TRBV6-3 to TRBJ2-1; 11 nucleotides line up with TRBD2. Germline V gene data show CDR1 as MNHEY and CDR2 as SVGEGT. The CDR3 extends over 15 amino acids. V was clipped by 2 bases and J by 6 bases; unmatched bases: 3. CDR3 DNA: TGTGCCAGCAGTTACATACTAGCGGGAGCCAATGAGCAGTTCTTC. Protein sequence: CASSYILAGANEQFF.

J is TRBJ2-5 and V is TRBV5-4, with 8 bases lining up with TRBD2. The CDR3 totals 15 residues. With 4 bases clipped from V and 1 base from J, the junction kept 6 bases outside the gene matches. Germline CDR1 SGHNT, CDR2 YYREEE (reference sequence). Here the CDR3 reads CASSPSGGPQETQYF. The CDR3, as DNA: TGTGCCAGCAGCCCCTCGGGAGGGCCCCAAGAGACCCAGTACTTC.

The V and J genes are TRBV6-5 and TRBJ2-7; 8 bases line up with TRBD2. Germline V gene sequence: CDR1 MNHEY, CDR2 SVGAGI. The junction had 7 bases not matched to a gene; V was cut back by 9 bases and J by 6 bases. The CDR3 contains 12 residues. The CDR3 DNA is TGTGCCAGTATAGCGGGGATAGGCGAGCAGTACTTC. Protein sequence: CASIAGIGEQYF.

The rearrangement joins TRBV27 to TRBJ2-7; 9 bases map to TRBD1. The CDR3 runs 19 residues. V was clipped by 8 bases and J by 3 bases; unmatched bases: 23. Germline V lookup: CDR1 MNHEY, CDR2 SMNVEV (reference sequence). The chain's CDR3 is CASSLRGTGRFTPNYEQYF. The CDR3, as DNA: TGTGCCAGCTCATTGAGGGGGACAGGGAGGTTTACTCCCAACTACGAGCAGTACTTC.